This T cell receptor (beta chain) was identified during a study of shared clonotypes between healthy human individuals. The V gene's germline CDR1 is LNHDA and CDR2 SQIVND (reference sequence). Trimming at V came to 8 bases and at J to 0 bases, leaving 7 bases not matched to a gene. The CDR3 sequence is 16 residues long. In the original analysis: From ImmunoSEQ came sequences covering only the junction and carrying no quality scores, so filtering differed. The protocol was immunoSEQ multiplex PCR, while the TCRdb copy is restricted to in-frame clones and leaves out a portion. The D gene and trimming were derived from the DNA, and the V and J assignments and clone size from that table. This table has some 2,500,000 clones, roughly 92% appearing once. A remark on this clone: No antigen is known for it.

General study findings and limits: A generally larger estimated richness was seen in naive subsets than in memory subsets.

The split of CD4+ cells yielded CD45RA+ naive and CD45RA-negative memory subsets. The V and J genes are TRBV19 and TRBJ2-6, with 7 bases fitting TRBD1. What was sequenced was naive CD4+ T cells from PBMCs. Subset reported: CD45RA+ positively selected. The clonotype was recovered from a man between 18 and 29 years old in good health. Some clones in this sample may be carry-over from other donors' samples. CDR3 sequence (DNA): TGTGCCAGTCGACGACAGGGCCTCTCTGGGGCCAACGTCCTGACTTTC. It encodes CASRRQGLSGANVLTF.